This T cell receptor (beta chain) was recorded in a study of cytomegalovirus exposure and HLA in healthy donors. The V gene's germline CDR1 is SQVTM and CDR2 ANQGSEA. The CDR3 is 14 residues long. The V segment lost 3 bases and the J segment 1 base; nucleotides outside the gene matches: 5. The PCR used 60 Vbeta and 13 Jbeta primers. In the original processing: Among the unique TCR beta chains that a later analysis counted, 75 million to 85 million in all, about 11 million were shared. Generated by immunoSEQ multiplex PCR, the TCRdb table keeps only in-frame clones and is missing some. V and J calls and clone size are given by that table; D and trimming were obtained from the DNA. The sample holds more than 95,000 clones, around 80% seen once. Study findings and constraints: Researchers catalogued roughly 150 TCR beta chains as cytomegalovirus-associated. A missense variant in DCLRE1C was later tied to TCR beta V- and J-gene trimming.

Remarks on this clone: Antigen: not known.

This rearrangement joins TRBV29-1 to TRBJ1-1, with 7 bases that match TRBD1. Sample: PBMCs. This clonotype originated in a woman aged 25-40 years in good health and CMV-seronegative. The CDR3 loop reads CSVDWGQPNTEAFF. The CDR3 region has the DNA TGCAGCGTTGATTGGGGACAGCCGAACACTGAAGCTTTCTTT.